This TCR beta chain appears in the sequencing data of a study of CD8 T cells in Susac syndrome. Whole-study results and caveats: Only a relatively small number of individuals were included in the TCR sequencing and HLA analysis.

An amount of RNA that ranged from roughly 0.5 to 1 ug was reverse transcribed with random hexamers. A multiplex approach, immunoSEQ multiplex PCR, amplified TCR beta CDR3 across 54 Vbeta and 13 Jbeta. In TCRdb, the immunoSEQ multiplex PCR reads were re-called with MiXCR into one record per CDR3 protein. The data hold around 300,000 distinct CDR3 sequences, with 89% observed a single time. In the multiple sclerosis control group, patients were treatment-naive and had stable or active relapsing-remitting disease. Isolation of CD8+ and CD4+ T cells was performed negatively, whereas enrichment of TEMRA cells was done by FACS. As concerns this clonotype: What it recognizes is unknown.

The sequence came from a human donor with multiple sclerosis. Material for sequencing was CD8+ T cells from PBMCs.

The CDR3 protein is CASSLRVKGETQYF. Written as DNA, the CDR3 is TGTGCCAGCAGCTTAAGGGTCAAGGGGGAGACCCAGTACTTC. The gene calls are TRBV7-2 and TRBJ2-5; tentative D call: TRBD1 (5 bases). The CDR3 runs to 14 residues. Trimming took off 2 bases at V and 5 bases at J, with 12 bases between the two ends. The V gene's germline CDR1 is SGHTA and CDR2 FQGNSA.